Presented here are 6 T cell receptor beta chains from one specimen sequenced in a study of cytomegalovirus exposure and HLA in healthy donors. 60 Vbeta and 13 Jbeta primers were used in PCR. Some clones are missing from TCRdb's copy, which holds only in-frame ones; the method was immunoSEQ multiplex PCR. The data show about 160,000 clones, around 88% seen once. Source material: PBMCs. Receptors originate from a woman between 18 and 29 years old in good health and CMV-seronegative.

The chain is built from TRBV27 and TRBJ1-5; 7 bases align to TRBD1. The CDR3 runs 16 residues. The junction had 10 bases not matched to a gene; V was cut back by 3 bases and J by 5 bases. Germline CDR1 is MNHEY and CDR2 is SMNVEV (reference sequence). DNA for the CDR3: TGTGCCAGCAGTTTGGAGTCAGGGGGGCGGCATCAGCCCCAGCATTTT. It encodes CASSLESGGRHQPQHF.

The CDR3 coding sequence is TGTGCCAGTAGTATATCAGGGCAGCCCCAGCATTTT. Translation: CASSISGQPQHF. The chain joins TRBV19 to TRBJ1-5; tentatively, D is TRBD1 (5 bases). The V end lost 2 bases, the J end lost 7 bases, and 6 bases lay between the germline ends. The CDR3 consists of 12 residues. CDR1 LNHDA and CDR2 SQIVND come from the germline V gene (reference sequence).

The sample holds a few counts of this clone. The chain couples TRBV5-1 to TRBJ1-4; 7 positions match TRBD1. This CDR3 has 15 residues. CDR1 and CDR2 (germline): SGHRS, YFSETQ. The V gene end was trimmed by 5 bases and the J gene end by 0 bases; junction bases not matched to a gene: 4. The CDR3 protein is CASSLTGSTNEKLFF. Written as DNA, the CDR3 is TGCGCCAGCAGTTTGACAGGGTCAACTAATGAAAAACTGTTTTTT.

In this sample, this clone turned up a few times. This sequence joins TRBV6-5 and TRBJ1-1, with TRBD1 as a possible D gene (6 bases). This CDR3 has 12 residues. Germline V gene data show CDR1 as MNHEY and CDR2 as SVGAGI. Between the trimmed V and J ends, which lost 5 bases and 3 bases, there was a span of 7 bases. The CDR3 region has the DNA TGTGCCAGCAGTACAGGGTACACTGAAGCTTTCTTT. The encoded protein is CASSTGYTEAFF.

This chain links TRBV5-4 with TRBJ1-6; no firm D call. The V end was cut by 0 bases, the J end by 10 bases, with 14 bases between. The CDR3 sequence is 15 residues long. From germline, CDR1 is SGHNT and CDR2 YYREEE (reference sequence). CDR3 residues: CASSLVRGGGSPLHF. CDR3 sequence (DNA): TGTGCCAGCAGCTTGGTTCGAGGTGGCGGGTCACCCCTCCACTTT.

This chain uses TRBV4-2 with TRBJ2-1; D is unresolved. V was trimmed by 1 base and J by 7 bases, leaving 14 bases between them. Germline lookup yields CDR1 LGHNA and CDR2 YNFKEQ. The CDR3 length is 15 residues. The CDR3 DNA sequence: TGTGCCAGCAGCCAAGGTTACTTAAAAAAAAATGAGCAGTTCTTC. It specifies CASSQGYLKKNEQFF.